Shown below are 29 T cell receptor beta chains from a single sample sequenced in a study of OX40 agonist ivuxolimab in advanced cancers. Sequencing used immunoSEQ multiplex PCR; TCRdb keeps in-frame clones, though not all of them. The sample lists tens of thousands of clones; roughly 84% were seen once. The sample consisted of CD4+ or CD8+ T cells sorted from blood, taken in a trial of the OX40 agonist ivuxolimab. The receptor set was obtained from an adult with an advanced solid tumor such as melanoma, head and neck, liver or kidney cancer.

This chain uses TRBV5-1 with TRBJ1-5; D perhaps matches TRBD1 (6 bases). Between the trimmed V and J ends, which lost 4 bases and 1 base, there was a span of 15 bases. Germline V gives CDR1 SGHRS, CDR2 YFSETQ. CDR3 length: 16 amino acids. Written as DNA, the CDR3 is TGCGCCAGCAGCCCTGAGGGGGGCTACAGCAATCAGCCCCAGCATTTT. Encoded protein: CASSPEGGYSNQPQHF.

The chain links TRBV19 to TRBJ2-4, with D possibly called TRBD1 or TRBD2 (5 bases each). From germline, CDR1 is LNHDA and CDR2 SQIVND (reference sequence). The CDR3 extends over 18 amino acids. Trimming took 1 base from V and 0 from J, leaving 16 bases between them. CDR3 sequence reads: CASSIGGKYRSAKNIQYF. The CDR3 nucleotides read TGTGCCAGTAGTATAGGGGGGAAGTACCGCTCAGCCAAAAACATTCAGTACTTC.

Remarks on this clone: At one end the junction does not follow the germline gene, possibly because of a read error. The rearrangement links TRBV7-2 to TRBJ2-2; D might be TRBD1 or TRBD2, each matching 5 bases. This CDR3 spans 17 amino acids. Germline values: CDR1 SGHTA, CDR2 FQGNSA. CDR3 sequence: CASSLGGRATNTGELLF. The CDR3 DNA reads TGTGCCAGCAGCTTAGGGGGCAGAGCGACGAACACCGGGGAGCTGCTTTTT.

This chain connects TRBV4-1 to TRBJ2-1, with TRBD2 matching 10 bases. The CDR3 has 17 amino acids. V lost 3 bases, J lost 7 bases, and 12 bases stayed unmatched. The germline CDR1 and CDR2 sequences are MGHRA and YSYEKL. In DNA, the CDR3 is TGCGCCAGCAGCCAGGGGGGAGCGGGAGGGCCCGAAAATGAGCAGTTCTTC. This sequence encodes CASSQGGAGGPENEQFF.

This chain links TRBV5-1 with TRBJ1-1; tentative D call: TRBD1 (6 bases). CDR1 and CDR2 from the germline V gene are SGHRS and YFSETQ. Trimming took off 0 bases at V and 7 bases at J, with 13 bases between the two ends. CDR3 length: 14 residues. CDR3 sequence: CASSLDRETFEAFF. The DNA of the CDR3 is TGCGCCAGCAGCTTGGACAGGGAGACTTTTGAAGCTTTCTTT. The complete variable domain, with remaining parts taken from reference TRBV5-1 and TRBJ1-1, reads KAGVTQTPRYLIKTRGQQVTLSCSPISGHRSVSWYQQTPGQGLQFLFEYFSETQRNKGNFPGRFSGRQFSNSRSEMNVSTLELGDSALYLCASSLDRETFEAFFGQGTRLTVV.

The chain links TRBV6-1 to TRBJ1-1; tentatively, D is TRBD1 (6 bases). The CDR3 is made up of 14 amino acids. V lost 5 bases and J 8 bases, leaving 18 bases between the germline ends. Per germline, CDR1 MNHNS and CDR2 SASEGT. CDR3 bases: TGTGCCAGCAGTATACAGGGAAACTACCGGGAAGCTTTCTTT. This encodes CASSIQGNYREAFF.

V usage is TRBV9 and J usage is TRBJ1-5; no reliable D call. The germline V gene encodes CDR1 SGDLS and CDR2 YYNGEE. Trimming pared 1 base from V and 2 bases from J, leaving 16 bases between. CDR3 size: 17 residues. The CDR3 DNA reads TGTGCCAGCAGCGTAAGGCTTCAGGACTGTTGCAATCAGCCCCAGCATTTT. Translated, it gives CASSVRLQDCCNQPQHF.

This rearrangement joins TRBV27 to TRBJ2-2; TRBD2 agrees at 7 bases. Germline CDR1 and CDR2: MNHEY and SMNVEV (reference sequence). This CDR3 region has 13 residues. The junction had 1 base not matched to a gene; V was cut back by 3 bases and J by 6 bases. The CDR3 coding sequence is TGTGCCAGCAGTTTCACTAGCGCCGGGGAGCTGTTTTTT. This translates into CASSFTSAGELFF.

The chain combines TRBV19 with TRBJ1-5, with D perhaps matching TRBD1 (6 bases). Germline values: CDR1 LNHDA, CDR2 SQIVND (reference sequence). The CDR3 is 14 amino acids. The ends were cut back, 6 bases at V and 8 bases at J, with 17 bases in the middle. The CDR3 DNA follows: TGTGCCAGTAGAGCAGTGACAGGCCCGAAGCCCCAGCATTTT. Translation gives CASRAVTGPKPQHF.

The V gene is TRBV27, the J gene TRBJ2-5, with 7 bases identical to TRBD1. Germline V gene lookup returns CDR1 MNHEY and CDR2 SMNVEV (reference sequence). Trimming removed 5 bases from V and 5 bases from J; junction bases left unmatched: 17. The CDR3 runs to 17 residues. The CDR3: CASSPQSPGQWFETQYF. In DNA form, the CDR3 reads TGTGCCAGCAGTCCCCAGAGCCCGGGACAGTGGTTCGAGACCCAGTACTTC.

The rearrangement joins TRBV5-4 to TRBJ1-2, with 7 bases identical to TRBD1. The CDR3 runs to 13 residues. Germline assignment: CDR1 SGHNT and CDR2 YYREEE (reference sequence). With 5 bases clipped from V and 3 bases from J, the junction kept 4 bases outside the gene matches. CDR3 residues: CASRTGEHYGYTF. CDR3 bases: TGTGCCAGCAGAACAGGGGAACACTATGGCTACACCTTC.

V and J are TRBV6-6 and TRBJ2-1; D not resolved. V was trimmed by 4 bases and J by 10 bases, leaving 8 bases between them. The CDR3 contains 11 residues. Looked up from germline, CDR1 is MNHNY and CDR2 is SVGAGI (reference sequence). The CDR3 DNA reads as TGTGCCAGCAGTTCGGACCGGGAGCAGTTCTTC. Protein sequence: CASSSDREQFF.

The CDR3 coding sequence is TGTGCCAGCAGTGGCGACGGGAACACTGAAGCTTTCTTT. Amino acid sequence: CASSGDGNTEAFF. The chain combines TRBV2 with TRBJ1-1; D gene uncertain. The germline gives CDR1 SNHLY, CDR2 FYNNEI. With 4 bases removed from V and 1 base from J, the gap between germline ends came to 7 bases. This CDR3 has 13 residues. Full variable domain (rest looked up from reference TRBV2 and TRBJ1-1): EPEVTQTPSHQVTQMGQEVILRCVPISNHLYFYWYRQILGQKVEFLVSFYNNEISEKSEIFDDQFSVERPDGSNFTLKIRSTKLEDSAMYFCASSGDGNTEAFFGQGTRLTVV.

The chain carries TRBV29-1 and TRBJ1-1, with D unresolved. Germline V lookup: CDR1 SQVTM, CDR2 ANQGSEA. This CDR3 is 11 amino acids long. Trimming took off 4 bases at V and 6 bases at J, with 9 bases between the two ends. The CDR3 DNA follows: TGCAGCGTTGTCTCGTGGGCTGAAGCTTTCTTT. Translation gives CSVVSWAEAFF.

The rearrangement links TRBV11-2 to TRBJ2-7, with TRBD2 matching 12 bases. The CDR3 extends over 15 amino acids. The germline gives CDR1 SGHAT, CDR2 FQNNGV. The junction had 4 bases not matched to a gene; V was cut back by 4 bases and J by 3 bases. CDR3 sequence: CASSSWTSGDYEQYF. The CDR3 DNA reads as TGTGCCAGCAGCTCATGGACTAGCGGGGACTACGAGCAGTACTTC.

The rearrangement joins TRBV15 to TRBJ2-2; D perhaps matches TRBD2 (5 bases). From germline, CDR1 is LNHNV and CDR2 YYDKDF (reference sequence). Trimming cost V 0 bases and J 6 bases, with 11 bases left between them. The CDR3 extends over 15 amino acids. Written as DNA, the CDR3 is TGTGCCACCAGCAGAGATGATCTGGGAGCCGGGGAGCTGTTTTTT. Translated, it gives CATSRDDLGAGELFF.

This clone was picked up one time. This rearrangement joins TRBV5-1 to TRBJ2-1; TRBD2 aligns across 7 bases. V lost 5 bases, J lost 2 bases, and 4 bases stayed unmatched. This CDR3 is 14 amino acids long. CDR1 and CDR2 from the germline V gene are SGHRS and YFSETQ. The CDR3 DNA is TGCGCCAGCAGTTCTGCGGGAGCCTACAATGAGCAGTTCTTC. This encodes CASSSAGAYNEQFF.

This clone was found a few times. V is TRBV7-8 and J is TRBJ2-1; 11 positions agree with TRBD2. The CDR3 is made up of 18 amino acids. Germline lookup yields CDR1 SGHVS and CDR2 FQNEAQ. J lost 4 bases, V lost 2 bases, and 10 bases had no gene match. CDR3 loop: CASSLSPRGLAAYNEQFF. CDR3 nucleotides: TGTGCCAGCAGCTTATCACCTCGGGGACTAGCGGCGTACAATGAGCAGTTCTTC. The variable domain in full, completed from reference TRBV7-8 and TRBJ2-1, reads GAGVSQSPRYKVAKRGQDVALRCDPISGHVSLFWYQQALGQGPEFLTYFQNEAQLDKSGLPSDRFFAERPEGSVSTLKIQRTQQEDSAVYLCASSLSPRGLAAYNEQFFGPGTRLTVL.

The chain employs TRBV18 and TRBJ2-5, with D perhaps matching TRBD1 or TRBD2 (5 bases each). Looked up from germline, CDR1 is KGHSH and CDR2 is LQKENI. The CDR3 runs to 14 residues. The V and J ends lost 4 bases and 9 bases respectively, with 18 bases between them. The DNA of the CDR3 is TGTGCCAGCTCACTCGAGTGGGGGACCAGGGCCCAGTACTTC. Translated: CASSLEWGTRAQYF.

V and J are TRBV6-6 and TRBJ2-5; the match to TRBD2 covers 10 bases. V trimming: 6 bases; J trimming: 1 base; junction bases outside the gene matches: 5. The CDR3 covers 15 residues. Germline assignment: CDR1 MNHNY and CDR2 SVGAGI (reference sequence). CDR3 bases: TGTGCCAGCAGAAGTGGACTAGCGGTCCAAGAGACCCAGTACTTC. It specifies CASRSGLAVQETQYF.

The chain is built from TRBV28 and TRBJ1-6; possibly TRBD1 for D (6 bases). Germline loops: CDR1 MDHEN, CDR2 SYDVKM. The CDR3 has 15 amino acids. V lost 2 bases, J lost 10 bases, and 15 bases lay in between. CDR3 sequence: CASSLNQGIGSPLHF. DNA for the CDR3: TGTGCCAGCAGTTTAAATCAGGGGATAGGCTCACCCCTCCACTTT.

This clone has a handful of counts. The chain recombines TRBV4-1 with TRBJ2-2; D gene ambiguous. The CDR3 has 14 amino acids. V was pared by 4 bases and J by 1 base, with 7 bases between. Germline V CDR1 and CDR2: MGHRA, YSYEKL. CDR3 sequence (DNA): TGCGCCAGCAGCCTTACTATGAACACCGGGGAGCTGTTTTTT. Amino acid sequence: CASSLTMNTGELFF.

In the case of this clone: Different DNA sequences within this sample yield the same CDR3. CDR3 coding DNA: TGCGCCAGCAGTGAGTACGGCTATGGCTACACCTTC. Residues: CASSEYGYGYTF. This rearrangement joins TRBV10-2 to TRBJ1-2, with D unresolved. Deletions cut 1 base from V and 4 bases from J, with 4 bases between. The CDR3 runs 12 residues. From germline, CDR1 is WSHSY and CDR2 SAAADI.

This clone is medium-sized. This chain uses TRBV5-8 with TRBJ2-2; D remains ambiguous. Germline V lookup: CDR1 SGHTS, CDR2 YDEGEE. V was trimmed by 4 bases and J by 1 base, leaving 5 bases between them. CDR3 length: 13 amino acids. In nucleotides, the CDR3 is TGTGCCAGCAGCATACTGAACACCGGGGAGCTGTTTTTT. It codes for CASSILNTGELFF.

This chain links TRBV10-2 with TRBJ2-7; 8 bases line up with TRBD1. This CDR3 region has 13 residues. With V trimmed by 6 bases and J by 0 bases, 1 base remained unmatched. CDR1 and CDR2 (germline): WSHSY, SAAADI. Here the CDR3 reads CASRGTGSYEQYF. DNA of the CDR3: TGCGCCAGCAGGGGGACAGGCTCCTACGAGCAGTACTTC.

The V gene is TRBV2, the J gene TRBJ1-2; 9 bases align to TRBD1. Germline CDR1 is SNHLY and CDR2 is FYNNEI. The J segment lost 8 bases and the V segment lost 5 bases, leaving 6 bases of the junction unmatched. This CDR3 is built from 13 residues. This chain's CDR3 is CASSWDRAGGYTF. As DNA, the CDR3 is TGTGCCAGCAGTTGGGACAGGGCAGGAGGCTACACCTTC. The variable domain in full, with the rest retrieved from reference TRBV2 and TRBJ1-2, is EPEVTQTPSHQVTQMGQEVILRCVPISNHLYFYWYRQILGQKVEFLVSFYNNEISEKSEIFDDQFSVERPDGSNFTLKIRSTKLEDSAMYFCASSWDRAGGYTFGSGTRLTVV.

The V gene is TRBV19, the J gene TRBJ1-2, with no clear D. The CDR3 sequence is 15 residues long. CDR1 is LNHDA and CDR2 is SQIVND in the germline V gene (reference sequence). The V and J ends lost 0 bases and 2 bases respectively, with 10 bases between them. DNA of the CDR3: TGTGCCAGTAGTATAGAGGGCTATCTGAACTATGGCTACACCTTC. This codes for CASSIEGYLNYGYTF.

The V call is TRBV4-3, the J call TRBJ2-7; 13 bases match TRBD2. The CDR3 contains 18 residues. With 0 bases clipped from V and 3 bases from J, the junction kept 8 bases outside the gene matches. Germline lookup yields CDR1 LGHNA and CDR2 YSLEER. CDR3 in amino acids: CASSQDRGGTSGIYEQYF. CDR3 nucleotides: TGCGCCAGCAGCCAAGATAGGGGCGGGACTAGCGGGATCTACGAGCAGTACTTC.

V usage is TRBV10-2 and J usage is TRBJ2-7; 11 bases fit TRBD2. V was pared by 3 bases and J by 4 bases, with 11 bases of the junction left unmatched. The length of the CDR3 is 17 residues. The germline CDR1 and CDR2 sequences are WSHSY and SAAADI. CDR3: CASSERGGTSGGYEQYF. For the CDR3, the DNA is TGCGCCAGCAGTGAACGTGGTGGGACTAGCGGAGGGTACGAGCAGTACTTC.